Below, 24 T cell receptor beta chains from the same sample are listed, as sequenced in a study of shared clonotypes between healthy human individuals. Assay: immunoSEQ multiplex PCR; the TCRdb copy retains only in-frame clones and omits some. The sample yields around 440,000 clones, about 74% seen once. Sequencing input: PBMCs. Receptor source: a woman aged 40 to 49 in good health. Some clones in this sample may be carry-over from other donors' samples.

Notes on this clone: Since a far larger clone is one base different, this is likely a read error. J is TRBJ2-7 and V is TRBV29-1, with 7 bases aligning to TRBD1. Losses at the gene ends were 4 bases for V and 5 bases for J; bases not matched to a gene: 8. The CDR3 is made up of 13 amino acids. Germline V CDR1 and CDR2: SQVTM, ANQGSEA. The CDR3 loop is CSVGRGQGDEQYF. The DNA of the CDR3 is TGCAGCGTTGGAAGGGGTCAGGGGGACGAGCAGTACTTC.

The genes are TRBV5-1 and TRBJ2-1, with 7 bases identical to TRBD2. This CDR3 comprises 16 residues. In germline, CDR1 is SGHRS, CDR2 YFSETQ. The V segment lost 3 bases and the J segment 2 bases; nucleotides outside the gene matches: 8. The CDR3 loop reads CASSSRAGRTYNEQFF. The CDR3, as DNA: TGCGCCAGCAGCTCAAGAGCGGGACGGACCTACAATGAGCAGTTCTTC. Full variable domain (rest looked up from reference TRBV5-1 and TRBJ2-1): KAGVTQTPRYLIKTRGQQVTLSCSPISGHRSVSWYQQTPGQGLQFLFEYFSETQRNKGNFPGRFSGRQFSNSRSEMNVSTLELGDSALYLCASSSRAGRTYNEQFFGPGTRLTVL.

By share, this clone ranks as large. Other nucleotide sequences from this sample produce the same CDR3. The V call is TRBV28, the J call TRBJ1-5, with a possible D match to TRBD1 (5 bases). The CDR3 has 15 amino acids. The germline V gene encodes CDR1 MDHEN and CDR2 SYDVKM. Deletions cut 2 bases from V and 5 bases from J, with 13 bases between. CDR3 sequence: CASSLGGVGDQPQHF. The CDR3 coding sequence is TGTGCCAGCAGTTTAGGCGGCGTGGGGGATCAGCCCCAGCATTTT.

With respect to this clone: A much larger clonotype is one base distant, so this may be a read error. V is TRBV7-9 and J is TRBJ2-5, with 9 bases that match TRBD1. Germline values: CDR1 SEHNR, CDR2 FQNEAQ (reference sequence). The V and J ends lost 5 bases and 5 bases, in that order; junction bases with no gene match: 3. There are 13 residues in the CDR3. In DNA, the CDR3 is TGTGCCAGCAGCCCTGGACAGGGGGAGACCCAGTACTTC. It specifies CASSPGQGETQYF.

This clone was seen a few times. V and J are TRBV19 and TRBJ1-2; possible D gene TRBD1, 6 bases. The V gene's germline CDR1 is LNHDA and CDR2 SQIVND (reference sequence). The V end lost 1 base, the J end lost 1 base, and 22 bases lay between the germline ends. The CDR3 runs to 19 residues. CDR3 sequence reads: CASSIGRRTAPSSNYGYTF. CDR3 nucleotides: TGTGCCAGTAGTATAGGACGTAGGACAGCTCCATCAAGTAACTATGGCTACACCTTC.

The V call is TRBV6-4, the J call TRBJ1-5; possibly TRBD1 for D (6 bases). Between the trimmed V and J ends, which lost 5 bases and 5 bases, there was a span of 19 bases. Germline assignment: CDR1 MRHNA and CDR2 SNTAGT. There are 16 residues in the CDR3. This CDR3 reads CASSQRLQGKHQPQHF. CDR3 DNA sequence: TGTGCCAGCAGTCAACGTTTACAGGGTAAGCATCAGCCCCAGCATTTT.

A few counts support this clone. The V and J genes are TRBV15 and TRBJ2-1; 8 nucleotides line up with TRBD2. There are 15 residues in the CDR3. Per germline, CDR1 LNHNV and CDR2 YYDKDF (reference sequence). V lost 1 base, J lost 5 bases, and 4 bases stayed unmatched. For the CDR3, the DNA is TGTGCCACCAGCAGAGCGGGAGGGTGGGACAATGAGCAGTTCTTC. This sequence encodes CATSRAGGWDNEQFF.

This sequence joins TRBV9 and TRBJ2-1; TRBD1 is a possible D gene (6 bases). Per the germline V gene, CDR1 is SGDLS and CDR2 is YYNGEE. V dropped 4 bases and J dropped 1 base, with 15 bases sitting between them. The CDR3 is 16 amino acids. The CDR3 coding sequence is TGTGCCAGCAGCCCCACAGGGTCCTTTTCCTACAATGAGCAGTTCTTC. Translated: CASSPTGSFSYNEQFF.

This clone has only a few counts. The rearrangement joins TRBV5-1 to TRBJ2-1; D possibly matches TRBD1 or TRBD2 (6 bases each). There are 15 residues in the CDR3. Germline CDR1 reads SGHRS; CDR2 reads YFSETQ. Trimming took off 0 bases at V and 4 bases at J, with 11 bases between the two ends. The CDR3 DNA reads as TGCGCCAGCAGCTTGGCCCTAGGGGGGTACAATGAGCAGTTCTTC. Protein: CASSLALGGYNEQFF.

This clone has a single count. A much larger clone differs by one base, so this may be a read error. This CDR3 is CARSANIRETQYF. CDR3 sequence (DNA): TGTGCCCGGAGCGCCAACATCCGGGAGACCCAGTACTTC. The V and J genes are TRBV30 and TRBJ2-5; D unclear. The V gene's germline CDR1 is GTSNPN and CDR2 SVGIG (reference sequence). The CDR3 sequence is 13 residues long.

The V call is TRBV28, the J call TRBJ2-2; TRBD2 is a possible D gene (5 bases). The germline gives CDR1 MDHEN, CDR2 SYDVKM. V was clipped by 6 bases and J by 13 bases, with 21 bases between them. CDR3 length: 14 amino acids. CDR3 DNA: TGTGCCAGCAGCACCCCTGGTCCTCCCGCGGGGCTGTTTTTT. Its translation: CASSTPGPPAGLFF.

V and J are TRBV11-2 and TRBJ2-5; 10 positions agree with TRBD1. The CDR3 runs to 15 residues. Germline V gene lookup returns CDR1 SGHAT and CDR2 FQNNGV. V gave up 5 bases and J gave up 4 bases; unmatched junction bases: 7. The CDR3 DNA reads as TGTGCCAGCAGCATCGGGACAGGGGAGGGAGAGACCCAGTACTTC. Translation gives CASSIGTGEGETQYF.

The CDR3 is CASSSSGRPGGEQYF. CDR3 in DNA: TGTGCCAGCAGCTCTAGCGGGAGGCCCGGGGGGGAGCAGTACTTC. V gene TRBV7-2 combines with J gene TRBJ2-7; 11 nucleotides agree with TRBD2. Unmatched junction bases numbered 9, after V lost 4 bases and J lost 7 bases. Per germline, CDR1 SGHTA and CDR2 FQGNSA. This CDR3 is built from 15 residues.

This chain connects TRBV30 to TRBJ2-5; 8 bases are shared with TRBD1. Germline CDR1 is GTSNPN and CDR2 is SVGIG (reference sequence). Losses at the gene ends were 5 bases for V and 4 bases for J; bases not matched to a gene: 9. CDR3 length: 14 residues. CDR3 loop: CAWGIVGTGETQYF. The CDR3 bases are TGTGCCTGGGGGATAGTAGGGACAGGAGAGACCCAGTACTTC.

Ten or more counts support this clone. The V and J genes are TRBV9 and TRBJ1-2; 9 nucleotides line up with TRBD1. CDR3 length equals 15 residues. V lost 4 bases, J lost 4 bases, and 8 bases stayed unmatched. Germline loops: CDR1 SGDLS, CDR2 YYNGEE. The CDR3 DNA is TGTGCCAGCAGCTTAACCGGGACAGGGATCTATGGCTACACCTTC. Encoded protein: CASSLTGTGIYGYTF.

The V and J genes are TRBV28 and TRBJ2-3; D remains unclear. Germline assignment: CDR1 MDHEN and CDR2 SYDVKM. The CDR3 is 18 residues long. The germline V and J ends were trimmed by 7 bases and 0 bases, with 23 bases remaining between them. In nucleotides, the CDR3 is TGTGCCAGCACTCGCCCCCCGACAAGATGCACTAGCACAGATACGCAGTATTTT. Amino acid sequence: CASTRPPTRCTSTDTQYF.

The chain uses TRBV5-8 and TRBJ1-5; 9 nucleotides align to TRBD1. The CDR3 has 16 amino acids. Germline V gives CDR1 SGHTS, CDR2 YDEGEE. Germline trimming cut 2 bases from V and 6 bases from J; bases unmatched to any gene: 9. The CDR3 DNA reads as TGTGCCAGCAGCTTTATTTCTGGACAGGGGAGTCAGCCCCAGCATTTT. Amino acids: CASSFISGQGSQPQHF.

The chain carries TRBV27 and TRBJ2-2; TRBD1 matches 7 bases. The CDR3 is 14 residues long. V was clipped by 6 bases and J by 1 base; unmatched bases: 2. Germline loops: CDR1 MNHEY, CDR2 SMNVEV (reference sequence). DNA of the CDR3: TGTGCCAGCAGGACAGGGCGGAACACCGGGGAGCTGTTTTTT. This gives the protein CASRTGRNTGELFF.

The chain joins TRBV6-5 to TRBJ2-7, with D perhaps matching TRBD2 (5 bases). The CDR3 sequence is 14 residues long. The germline V gene has CDR1 MNHEY and CDR2 SVGAGI. The germline V and J ends were trimmed by 6 bases and 3 bases, with 15 bases remaining between them. CDR3 loop: CASSPRTDFYEQYF. The CDR3, as DNA: TGTGCCAGCAGCCCCCGGACGGACTTCTACGAGCAGTACTTC.

The chain links TRBV27 to TRBJ1-2; TRBD1 matches at 8 bases. CDR1 and CDR2 (germline): MNHEY, SMNVEV (reference sequence). The CDR3 is 13 amino acids. J gave up 6 bases and V 7 bases, and 7 bases lay outside the gene matches. The CDR3 nucleotides are TGTGCCAGCACTTCCGGACAGGGAGATGGCTACACCTTC. It is translated as CASTSGQGDGYTF.

This clone showed up just a few times. The chain carries TRBV11-2 and TRBJ2-2, with no clear D. This CDR3 is 12 amino acids long. Germline CDR1 SGHAT, CDR2 FQNNGV. V lost 2 bases and J 4 bases, leaving 2 bases between the germline ends. CDR3 DNA: TGTGCCAGCAGCTTACTCACCGGGGAGCTGTTTTTT. This encodes CASSLLTGELFF.

The rearrangement uses TRBV11-3 and TRBJ2-7; TRBD2 matches 9 bases. Germline CDR1 SGHNT, CDR2 YENEEA. CDR3 length: 15 residues. Losses at the gene ends were 1 base for V and 3 bases for J; bases not matched to a gene: 4. The CDR3 DNA reads as TGTGCCAGCAGCTTAGGGGGTAGCGGGAGCTACGAGCAGTACTTC. Its protein is CASSLGGSGSYEQYF.

The chain recombines TRBV5-3 with TRBJ1-1; D is unresolved. TRBV5-3 is designated an ORF whose function remains uncertain. The CDR3 loop spans 17 amino acids. The V end was cut by 0 bases, the J end by 0 bases, with 15 bases between. The CDR3, as DNA: TGTGCCAGAAGCTTGGTTGGTAGGGAGCGTGTGAACACTGAAGCTTTCTTT. This translates into CARSLVGRERVNTEAFF.

The rearrangement joins TRBV6-1 to TRBJ1-1; a possible D gene is TRBD1 (6 bases). The CDR3 has 12 amino acids. Germline V gene lookup returns CDR1 MNHNS and CDR2 SASEGT. V gave up 3 bases and J gave up 9 bases, with 11 bases separating them. In DNA form, the CDR3 reads TGTGCCAGCAGTGACCCCGGGACAAAAGCTTTCTTT. Amino acids: CASSDPGTKAFF.